The source of this TCR beta chain is a study of blood T cell repertoires in COVID-19. Study at large: Samples taken during acute and convalescent COVID-19 were collected in the United States, Italy and Spain. Sources were T cells, B-cell-depleted T cells, or PBMCs; the material itself was cDNA or gDNA.

As processed by the authors: Nucleated cell number was recorded as an estimate derived from reference gene primer amplification. Generated by immunoSEQ multiplex PCR, the TCRdb table keeps only in-frame clones and is missing some. V, J and clone size derive from that table, while D and trimming were established from the DNA sequence. The table has roughly 86,000 clones, around 91% seen once; the top ten hold under 2.5%. As regards this clone: Within the sample, other DNA sequences also encode this same CDR3.

The sequence was obtained from a woman in her 50s in a cohort sampled during active COVID-19. Sequenced: peripheral blood.

CDR3 nucleotide sequence: TGCAGCGTTGGGGCGAGAGATCAGCCCCAGCATTTT. Protein: CSVGARDQPQHF. This chain joins TRBV29-1 and TRBJ1-5; D call uncertain. The CDR3 covers 12 residues. Germline V gene data show CDR1 as SQVTM and CDR2 as ANQGSEA. V was clipped by 4 bases and J by 5 bases, with 9 bases between them.